Sequencing of this T cell receptor beta chain was carried out in a study of beta chain features in type 1 diabetes. The sequenced template was cDNA made from the entire isolated RNA. Produced via immunoSEQ multiplex PCR; TCRdb's table is partial and in-frame only. The sample records roughly 330,000 clones, about 11% being singletons. This clone was observed a few times. Its antigen is undetermined. Other DNA sequences in this sample translate to the same CDR3. Regarding the study as a whole: Type 1 diabetes patients had VDJ junctions that carried fewer insertions and more deletions.

Germline V gene sequence: CDR1 SGHTA, CDR2 FQGNSA. CDR3 size: 14 residues. V was trimmed by 2 bases and J by 1 base, leaving 8 bases between them. The chain couples TRBV7-2 to TRBJ2-5, with D tentatively TRBD2 (5 bases). Sequencing was carried out using naive CD4+ T cells from blood. The sequence was obtained from a woman aged 25 to 45 in good health. CDR3 nucleotides: TGTGCCAGCAGCTTAAGCGGCAGCCAAGAGACCCAGTACTTC. It is translated as CASSLSGSQETQYF.